The source of this T cell receptor beta chain is a study of cytomegalovirus exposure and HLA in healthy donors. About the study: HLA-typed donors were the source of around 77 million unique TCRs held in an early data release. Among the 398 genotyped donors, just over 80% were placed in the Caucasian-associated ancestry cluster. Study results and limitations: Researchers counted roughly 160 TCR beta chains as cytomegalovirus-associated.

Germline CDR1 reads SQVTM; CDR2 reads ANQGSEA. The CDR3 consists of 14 residues. V gave up 8 bases and J gave up 2 bases; unmatched junction bases: 11. Though nominally healthy at sampling, donors likely had unrecorded immune exposures. The PCR made use of 60 Vbeta and 13 Jbeta primers. Here immunoSEQ multiplex PCR was the method, and the copy in TCRdb shows in-frame clones only, minus some. The sample has around 150,000 clones, 82% seen once. About this clone: The antigen is unknown.

Sequenced material: PBMCs. This chain links TRBV29-1 with TRBJ2-5; TRBD2 aligns across 7 bases. This receptor was taken from a man in his forties or fifties in good health and CMV-seropositive. CDR3 region: CSFTRWGGQETQYF. In nucleotides, the CDR3 is TGCAGCTTCACCCGATGGGGGGGGCAAGAGACCCAGTACTTC.